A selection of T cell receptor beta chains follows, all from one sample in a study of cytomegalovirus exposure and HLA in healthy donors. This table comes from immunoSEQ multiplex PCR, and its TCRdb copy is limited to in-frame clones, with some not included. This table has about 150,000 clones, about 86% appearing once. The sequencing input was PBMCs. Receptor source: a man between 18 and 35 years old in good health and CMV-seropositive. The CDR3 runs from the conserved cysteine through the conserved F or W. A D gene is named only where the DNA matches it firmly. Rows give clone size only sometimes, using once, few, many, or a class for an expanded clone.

cdr3_nt: TGCGCCAGCAGCCAAGGTTGGGTTCAGGGGCGAGAGACCCAGTACTTC
cdr3_aa: CASSQGWVQGRETQYF
v_call: TRBV4-1
j_call: TRBJ2-5
clone_size: .
d_call: .

cdr3_nt: TGTGCCAGCAGTGTGTATGGGGCCCCAAATGAGCAGTTCTTC
cdr3_aa: CASSVYGAPNEQFF
v_call: TRBV6-5
j_call: TRBJ2-1
clone_size: once
d_call: .

cdr3_nt: TGTGCCTGGAGTCAGCAGGGGGCGCGGAATCAGCCCCAGCATTTT
cdr3_aa: CAWSQQGARNQPQHF
v_call: TRBV30
j_call: TRBJ1-5
clone_size: .
d_call: TRBD1

cdr3_nt: TGCGCCAGCAGCTTGGATGCGGGGAACTATGGCTACACCTTC
cdr3_aa: CASSLDAGNYGYTF
v_call: TRBV5-1
j_call: TRBJ1-2
clone_size: .
d_call: .

cdr3_nt: TGTGCCAGCAGTCCCCACAGGGGGCAAGACGGCGAGCAGTACTTC
cdr3_aa: CASSPHRGQDGEQYF
v_call: TRBV27
j_call: TRBJ2-7
clone_size: once
d_call: TRBD1

cdr3_nt: TGTGCCAGTAGTTTCGACCGGGTCGGGGGCTACACCTTC
cdr3_aa: CASSFDRVGGYTF
v_call: TRBV19
j_call: TRBJ1-2
clone_size: .
d_call: .

cdr3_nt: TGTGCCAGCACCGAACTAGCGGCCTACGAGCAGTACTTC
cdr3_aa: CASTELAAYEQYF
v_call: TRBV6-1
j_call: TRBJ2-7
clone_size: .
d_call: TRBD2

cdr3_nt: TGTGCCAGCAGCCGACAGTCGACGCAAAGGGGCCCCGGGGAGCTGTTTTTT
cdr3_aa: CASSRQSTQRGPGELFF
v_call: TRBV7-6
j_call: TRBJ2-2
clone_size: .
d_call: .

cdr3_nt: TGTGCCAGTAGTATAGTGAGGACAGGGGATCAGCCCCAGCATTTT
cdr3_aa: CASSIVRTGDQPQHF
v_call: TRBV19
j_call: TRBJ1-5
clone_size: .
d_call: TRBD1

cdr3_nt: TGTGCCAGCAGTGAATTGGGTAGGACGGGAGGGCTCTACGAGCAGTACTTC
cdr3_aa: CASSELGRTGGLYEQYF
v_call: TRBV25-1
j_call: TRBJ2-7
clone_size: .
d_call: TRBD2

cdr3_nt: TGTGCCAGCAGCCGGACTAGCGTGAACACCGGGGAGCTGTTTTTT
cdr3_aa: CASSRTSVNTGELFF
v_call: TRBV11-2
j_call: TRBJ2-2
clone_size: once
d_call: TRBD2

cdr3_nt: TGTGCCAGCAGCCCGACAGGAATCTCCTACGAGCAGTACTTC
cdr3_aa: CASSPTGISYEQYF
v_call: TRBV5-6
j_call: TRBJ2-7
clone_size: .
d_call: .

cdr3_nt: TGTGCCAGCAGTAACTCCCGGGACAGGGGGTCGGTAGATACGCAGTATTTT
cdr3_aa: CASSNSRDRGSVDTQYF
v_call: TRBV6-4
j_call: TRBJ2-3
clone_size: .
d_call: TRBD1

cdr3_nt: TGTGCCACTAACCAGGGCCGGGGGTCGGGCTATGGCTACACCTTC
cdr3_aa: CATNQGRGSGYGYTF
v_call: TRBV19
j_call: TRBJ1-2
clone_size: .
d_call: .

cdr3_nt: TGTGCCAGCAGCCAAGATGCGACAGTGCTAGCCAAAAACATTCAGTACTTC
cdr3_aa: CASSQDATVLAKNIQYF
v_call: TRBV4-2
j_call: TRBJ2-4
clone_size: .
d_call: .

cdr3_nt: TGTGCCAGCAGTACAAGGGAAGGGAGACAGCCCCAGCATTTT
cdr3_aa: CASSTREGRQPQHF
v_call: TRBV27
j_call: TRBJ1-5
clone_size: .
d_call: .

cdr3_nt: TGTGCCTGGAGGATGGGACAGTTCTATGGCTACACCTTC
cdr3_aa: CAWRMGQFYGYTF
v_call: TRBV30
j_call: TRBJ1-2
clone_size: .
d_call: TRBD1

cdr3_nt: TGTGCCAGCAGCTTAGGGGACAGGGGGCGGTTGAACACTGAAGCTTTCTTT
cdr3_aa: CASSLGDRGRLNTEAFF
v_call: TRBV7-9
j_call: TRBJ1-1
clone_size: .
d_call: TRBD1

cdr3_nt: TGTGCCAGCAGAAAAACGGACCGGGGTGACAATGAGCAGTTCTTC
cdr3_aa: CASRKTDRGDNEQFF
v_call: TRBV6-6
j_call: TRBJ2-1
clone_size: .
d_call: .

cdr3_nt: TGTGCCAGCAGTTACACCGCGGACAGCAGATACGAGCAGTACTTC
cdr3_aa: CASSYTADSRYEQYF
v_call: TRBV6-5
j_call: TRBJ2-7
clone_size: .
d_call: .

cdr3_nt: TGTGCCAGCAGCCGTGCGGGGGACCAAGAGACCCAGTACTTC
cdr3_aa: CASSRAGDQETQYF
v_call: TRBV9
j_call: TRBJ2-5
clone_size: .
d_call: TRBD2

cdr3_nt: TGTGCCAGCAGCTGGACTAGCGGGAGTTTCGGTGAGCAGTTCTTC
cdr3_aa: CASSWTSGSFGEQFF
v_call: TRBV5-4
j_call: TRBJ2-1
clone_size: .
d_call: TRBD2

cdr3_nt: TGTGCCAGCAGTTGGGCGGGCTCCAACTATGGCTACACCTTC
cdr3_aa: CASSWAGSNYGYTF
v_call: TRBV6-5
j_call: TRBJ1-2
clone_size: .
d_call: .

cdr3_nt: TGTGCCAGCAGCGTAACAGGGGTGAGTGAGCAGTACTTC
cdr3_aa: CASSVTGVSEQYF
v_call: TRBV9
j_call: TRBJ2-7
clone_size: .
d_call: TRBD1

cdr3_nt: TGTGCCAGCAGTTACCTGGACCAACGGGGGGATACGCAGTATTTT
cdr3_aa: CASSYLDQRGDTQYF
v_call: TRBV6-5
j_call: TRBJ2-3
clone_size: few
d_call: .

cdr3_nt: TGCAGCGTTGCTGGTGGGCAGGCTACATACAATGAGCAGTTCTTC
cdr3_aa: CSVAGGQATYNEQFF
v_call: TRBV29-1
j_call: TRBJ2-1
clone_size: .
d_call: .

cdr3_nt: TGTGCCAGCAGCTTAACAGGGACAGCTAACTATGGCTACACCTTC
cdr3_aa: CASSLTGTANYGYTF
v_call: TRBV7-3
j_call: TRBJ1-2
clone_size: .
d_call: TRBD1

cdr3_nt: TGTGCCTGGAGTAGGACTAGCGGCAACACCGGGGAGCTGTTTTTT
cdr3_aa: CAWSRTSGNTGELFF
v_call: TRBV30
j_call: TRBJ2-2
clone_size: once
d_call: TRBD2

cdr3_nt: TGTGCCAGCAGCTCCCTCGGACTGGGACAGGGTATACAAGAGACCCAGTACTTC
cdr3_aa: CASSSLGLGQGIQETQYF
v_call: TRBV7-2
j_call: TRBJ2-5
clone_size: medium-sized
d_call: TRBD1

cdr3_nt: TGTGCCAGCAGCCCAGGGCCTCGACAGGCATACTACGAGCAGTACTTC
cdr3_aa: CASSPGPRQAYYEQYF
v_call: TRBV5-6
j_call: TRBJ2-7
clone_size: .
d_call: .

cdr3_nt: TGTGCCAGCAGCCGTAGCGGGGGGGCCAGGGATACGCAGTATTTT
cdr3_aa: CASSRSGGARDTQYF
v_call: TRBV7-2
j_call: TRBJ2-3
clone_size: once
d_call: TRBD2

cdr3_nt: TGTGCCAGCACCGATGGGGGGTTTAATTATGGCTACACCTTC
cdr3_aa: CASTDGGFNYGYTF
v_call: TRBV7-8
j_call: TRBJ1-2
clone_size: .
d_call: .

cdr3_nt: TGTGCCAGCAGCTACTTAACAGGGGGCCAGCCCCAGCATTTT
cdr3_aa: CASSYLTGGQPQHF
v_call: TRBV2
j_call: TRBJ1-5
clone_size: .
d_call: TRBD1

cdr3_nt: TGTGCCAGCGTCGGGGGTAGCAATTCACCCCTCCACTTT
cdr3_aa: CASVGGSNSPLHF
v_call: TRBV2
j_call: TRBJ1-6
clone_size: few
d_call: .

cdr3_nt: TGTGCCAGCAGTGAAGCGCCCGGGGGGGGTGATCAGCCCCAGCATTTT
cdr3_aa: CASSEAPGGGDQPQHF
v_call: TRBV6-1
j_call: TRBJ1-5
clone_size: .
d_call: .

cdr3_nt: TGTGCCAGCAGCTTAGATCTTAATTCACCCCTCCACTTT
cdr3_aa: CASSLDLNSPLHF
v_call: TRBV11-2
j_call: TRBJ1-6
clone_size: .
d_call: .

cdr3_nt: TGCGCCAGCAGCTTGGTCGGGACTTCCTACGAGCAGTACTTC
cdr3_aa: CASSLVGTSYEQYF
v_call: TRBV5-1
j_call: TRBJ2-7
clone_size: .
d_call: .

cdr3_nt: TGTGCCAGCAGCGCCACCGACAGGGTGAACACTGAAGCTTTCTTT
cdr3_aa: CASSATDRVNTEAFF
v_call: TRBV9
j_call: TRBJ1-1
clone_size: .
d_call: TRBD1

cdr3_nt: TGTGCCAGCTCACCCACAGCCGGGAGTACTGAGACCCAGTACTTC
cdr3_aa: CASSPTAGSTETQYF
v_call: TRBV18
j_call: TRBJ2-5
clone_size: .
d_call: .

cdr3_nt: TGTGCCAGCAGTGAACAGGGTATAGCTAACTATGGCTACACCTTC
cdr3_aa: CASSEQGIANYGYTF
v_call: TRBV25-1
j_call: TRBJ1-2
clone_size: few
d_call: .

cdr3_nt: TGTGCCAGCAGCTTACAGGGGAGAGGAAACACCATATATTTT
cdr3_aa: CASSLQGRGNTIYF
v_call: TRBV7-9
j_call: TRBJ1-3
clone_size: .
d_call: .

cdr3_nt: TGTGCCAGCAGTGAAGTGGGGGGGGGCTCCTACGAGCAGTACTTC
cdr3_aa: CASSEVGGGSYEQYF
v_call: TRBV2
j_call: TRBJ2-7
clone_size: .
d_call: TRBD2

cdr3_nt: TGCGCCAGCAGCCAAGATCGAGGCCCAGGGGCTGATGGCTACACCTTC
cdr3_aa: CASSQDRGPGADGYTF
v_call: TRBV4-1
j_call: TRBJ1-2
clone_size: .
d_call: .

cdr3_nt: TGCGCCAGCAGCTCCGAGACAGTGCCTACCGGGGAGCTGTTTTTT
cdr3_aa: CASSSETVPTGELFF
v_call: TRBV5-1
j_call: TRBJ2-2
clone_size: .
d_call: .

cdr3_nt: TGTGCCAGCAGTTTCCTAGGACAGGGATACTTACAGTACTTC
cdr3_aa: CASSFLGQGYLQYF
v_call: TRBV27
j_call: TRBJ2-4
clone_size: once
d_call: TRBD1

cdr3_nt: TGCGCCAGCAGCCAGCACGGGACAGGAACTAATGAAAAACTGTTTTTT
cdr3_aa: CASSQHGTGTNEKLFF
v_call: TRBV4-3
j_call: TRBJ1-4
clone_size: once
d_call: TRBD1

cdr3_nt: TGTGCCAGCAGCTTAGTAGGGGTTAACGAGCAGTACTTC
cdr3_aa: CASSLVGVNEQYF
v_call: TRBV7-9
j_call: TRBJ2-7
clone_size: .
d_call: .

cdr3_nt: TGTGCCAGCAGCTTAAAGAGGACTGACCACACTGAAGCTTTCTTT
cdr3_aa: CASSLKRTDHTEAFF
v_call: TRBV7-9
j_call: TRBJ1-1
clone_size: .
d_call: .

cdr3_nt: TGCGCCAGCAGCCAAAAACGGGGACAGGGGGGAGATTCACCCCTCCACTTT
cdr3_aa: CASSQKRGQGGDSPLHF
v_call: TRBV4-1
j_call: TRBJ1-6
clone_size: .
d_call: TRBD1

cdr3_nt: TGTGCCAGCAGTTTCAGAGTCCAAATGCCGCGGGAGATCCCCTACGAGCAGTACTTC
cdr3_aa: CASSFRVQMPREIPYEQYF
v_call: TRBV27
j_call: TRBJ2-7
clone_size: .
d_call: TRBD2

cdr3_nt: TGCGCCAGCAGCTTGTCGGCGGGCACTGAAGCTTTCTTT
cdr3_aa: CASSLSAGTEAFF
v_call: TRBV5-1
j_call: TRBJ1-1
clone_size: .
d_call: .

cdr3_nt: TGTGCCAGCAGCGCCTCGGGGGGCACTGAGCAGTTCTTC
cdr3_aa: CASSASGGTEQFF
v_call: TRBV11-2
j_call: TRBJ2-1
clone_size: .
d_call: .